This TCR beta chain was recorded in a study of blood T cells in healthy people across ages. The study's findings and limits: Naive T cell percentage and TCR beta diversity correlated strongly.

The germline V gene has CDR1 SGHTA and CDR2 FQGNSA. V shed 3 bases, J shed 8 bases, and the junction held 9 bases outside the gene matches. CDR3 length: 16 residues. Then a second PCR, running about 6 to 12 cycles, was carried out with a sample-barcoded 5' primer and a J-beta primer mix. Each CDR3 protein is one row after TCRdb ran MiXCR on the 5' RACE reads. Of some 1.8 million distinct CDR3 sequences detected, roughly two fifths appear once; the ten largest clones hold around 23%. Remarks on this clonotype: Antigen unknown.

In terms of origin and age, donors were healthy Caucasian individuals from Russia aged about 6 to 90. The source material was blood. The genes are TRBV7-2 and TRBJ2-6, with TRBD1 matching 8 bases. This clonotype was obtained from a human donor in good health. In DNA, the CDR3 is TGTGCCAGCAGCTTCTCAACAGGGGGTAGGACCAACGTCCTGACTTTC. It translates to CASSFSTGGRTNVLTF.